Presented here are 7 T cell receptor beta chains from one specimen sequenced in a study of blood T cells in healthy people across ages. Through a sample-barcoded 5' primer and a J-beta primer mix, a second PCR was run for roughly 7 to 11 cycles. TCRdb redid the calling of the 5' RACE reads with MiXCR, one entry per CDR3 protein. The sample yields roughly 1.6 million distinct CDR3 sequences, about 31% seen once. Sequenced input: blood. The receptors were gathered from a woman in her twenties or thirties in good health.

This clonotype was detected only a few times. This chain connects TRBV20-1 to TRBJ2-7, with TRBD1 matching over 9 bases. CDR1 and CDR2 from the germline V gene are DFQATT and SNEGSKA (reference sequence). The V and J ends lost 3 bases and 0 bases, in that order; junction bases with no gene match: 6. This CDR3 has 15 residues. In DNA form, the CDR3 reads TGCAGTGCTAGGAGCGGACAGGGGAACTCCTACGAGCAGTACTTC. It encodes CSARSGQGNSYEQYF.

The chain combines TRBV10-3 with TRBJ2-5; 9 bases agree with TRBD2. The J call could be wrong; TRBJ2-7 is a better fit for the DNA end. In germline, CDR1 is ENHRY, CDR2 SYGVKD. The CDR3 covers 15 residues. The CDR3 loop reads CAIRRTSAGGTEQYF. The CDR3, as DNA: TGTGCCATCAGGCGAACCTCAGCGGGAGGTACCGAGCAGTACTTC.

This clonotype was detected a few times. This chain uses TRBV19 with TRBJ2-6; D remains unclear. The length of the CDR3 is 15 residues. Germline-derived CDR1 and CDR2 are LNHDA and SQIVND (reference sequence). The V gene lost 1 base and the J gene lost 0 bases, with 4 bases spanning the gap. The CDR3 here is CASSIGGSGANVLTF. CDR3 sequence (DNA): TGTGCCAGTAGTATAGGCGGCTCTGGGGCCAACGTCCTGACTTTC.

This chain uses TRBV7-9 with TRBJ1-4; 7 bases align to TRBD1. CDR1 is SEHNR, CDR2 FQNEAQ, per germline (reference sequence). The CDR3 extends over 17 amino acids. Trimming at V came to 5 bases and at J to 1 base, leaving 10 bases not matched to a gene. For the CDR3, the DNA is TGTGCCAGCAGCCCGCCAGGGGGGCGGAAAACTAATGAAAAACTGTTTTTT. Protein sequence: CASSPPGGRKTNEKLFF.

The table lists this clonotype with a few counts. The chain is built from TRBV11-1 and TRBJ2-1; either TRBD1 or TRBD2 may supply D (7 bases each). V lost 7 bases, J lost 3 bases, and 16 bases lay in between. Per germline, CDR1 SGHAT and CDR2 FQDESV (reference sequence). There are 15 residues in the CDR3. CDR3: CASTPRGTIYNEQFF. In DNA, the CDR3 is TGTGCCAGCACCCCCAGGGGGACTATCTACAATGAGCAGTTCTTC.

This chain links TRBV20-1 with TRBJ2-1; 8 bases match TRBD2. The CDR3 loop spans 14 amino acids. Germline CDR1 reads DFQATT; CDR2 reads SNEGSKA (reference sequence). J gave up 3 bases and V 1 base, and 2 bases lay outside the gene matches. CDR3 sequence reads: CSARGSGGYNEQFF. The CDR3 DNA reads TGCAGTGCTAGAGGAAGCGGGGGCTACAATGAGCAGTTCTTC.

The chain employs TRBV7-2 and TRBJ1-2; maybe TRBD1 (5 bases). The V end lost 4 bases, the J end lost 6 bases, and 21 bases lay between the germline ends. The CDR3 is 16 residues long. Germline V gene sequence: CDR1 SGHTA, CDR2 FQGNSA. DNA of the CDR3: TGTGCCAGCAGCTCCAGATGGGTAGTTGGGGGGAATGGCTACACCTTC. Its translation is CASSSRWVVGGNGYTF.